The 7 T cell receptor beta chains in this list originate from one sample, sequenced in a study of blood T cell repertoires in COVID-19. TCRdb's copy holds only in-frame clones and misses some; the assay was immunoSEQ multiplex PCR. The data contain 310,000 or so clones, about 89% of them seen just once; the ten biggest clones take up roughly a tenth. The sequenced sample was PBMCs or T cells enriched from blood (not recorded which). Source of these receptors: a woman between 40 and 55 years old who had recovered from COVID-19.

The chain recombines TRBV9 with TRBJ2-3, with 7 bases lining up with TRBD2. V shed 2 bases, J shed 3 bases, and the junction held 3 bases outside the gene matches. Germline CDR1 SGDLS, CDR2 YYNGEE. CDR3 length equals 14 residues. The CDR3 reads CASSVAGATDTQYF. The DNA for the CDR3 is TGTGCCAGCAGCGTGGCGGGAGCGACAGATACGCAGTATTTT.

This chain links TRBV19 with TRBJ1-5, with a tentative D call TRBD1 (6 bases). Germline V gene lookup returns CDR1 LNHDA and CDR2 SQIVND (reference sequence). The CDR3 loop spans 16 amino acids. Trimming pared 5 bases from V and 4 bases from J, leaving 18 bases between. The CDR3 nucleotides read TGTGCCAGTAGTTCTTTTGCAGGGGCTCTAAATCAGCCCCAGCATTTT. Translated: CASSSFAGALNQPQHF. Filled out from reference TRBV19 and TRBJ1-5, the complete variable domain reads DGGITQSPKYLFRKEGQNVTLSCEQNLNHDAMYWYRQDPGQGLRLIYYSQIVNDFQKGDIAEGYSVSREKKESFPLTVTSAQKNPTAFYLCASSSFAGALNQPQHFGDGTRLSIL.

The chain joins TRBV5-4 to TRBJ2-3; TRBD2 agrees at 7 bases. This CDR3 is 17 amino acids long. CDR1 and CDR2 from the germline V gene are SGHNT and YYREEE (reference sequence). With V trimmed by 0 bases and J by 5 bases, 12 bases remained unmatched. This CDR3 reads CASSLAYMGEGVDTQYF. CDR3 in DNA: TGTGCCAGCAGCTTGGCCTACATGGGGGAGGGCGTAGATACGCAGTATTTT.

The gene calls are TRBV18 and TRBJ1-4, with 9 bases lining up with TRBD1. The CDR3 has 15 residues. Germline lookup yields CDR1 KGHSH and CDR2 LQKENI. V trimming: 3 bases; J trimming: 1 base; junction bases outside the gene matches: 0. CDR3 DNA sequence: TGTGCCAGCTCACCGACAGGGGGAACTAATGAAAAACTGTTTTTT. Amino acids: CASSPTGGTNEKLFF.

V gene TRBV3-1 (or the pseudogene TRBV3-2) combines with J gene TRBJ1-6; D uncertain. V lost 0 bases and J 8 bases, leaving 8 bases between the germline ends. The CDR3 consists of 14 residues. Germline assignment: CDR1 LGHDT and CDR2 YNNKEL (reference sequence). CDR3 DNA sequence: TGTGCCAGCAGCCAAGAAATGTCTGATTCACCCCTCCACTTT. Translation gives CASSQEMSDSPLHF.

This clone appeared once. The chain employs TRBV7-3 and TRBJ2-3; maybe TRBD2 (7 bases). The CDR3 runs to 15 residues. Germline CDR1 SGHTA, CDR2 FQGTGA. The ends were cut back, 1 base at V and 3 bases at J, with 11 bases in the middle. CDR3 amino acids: CASSLSRGATDTQYF. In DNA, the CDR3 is TGTGCCAGCAGCTTAAGTCGGGGGGCAACAGATACGCAGTATTTT.

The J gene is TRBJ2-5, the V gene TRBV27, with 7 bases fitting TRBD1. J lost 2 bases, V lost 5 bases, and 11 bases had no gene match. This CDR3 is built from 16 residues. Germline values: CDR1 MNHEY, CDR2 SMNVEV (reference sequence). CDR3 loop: CASSRTGALIQETQYF. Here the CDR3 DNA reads TGTGCCAGCAGTCGTACAGGGGCTCTTATTCAAGAGACCCAGTACTTC.